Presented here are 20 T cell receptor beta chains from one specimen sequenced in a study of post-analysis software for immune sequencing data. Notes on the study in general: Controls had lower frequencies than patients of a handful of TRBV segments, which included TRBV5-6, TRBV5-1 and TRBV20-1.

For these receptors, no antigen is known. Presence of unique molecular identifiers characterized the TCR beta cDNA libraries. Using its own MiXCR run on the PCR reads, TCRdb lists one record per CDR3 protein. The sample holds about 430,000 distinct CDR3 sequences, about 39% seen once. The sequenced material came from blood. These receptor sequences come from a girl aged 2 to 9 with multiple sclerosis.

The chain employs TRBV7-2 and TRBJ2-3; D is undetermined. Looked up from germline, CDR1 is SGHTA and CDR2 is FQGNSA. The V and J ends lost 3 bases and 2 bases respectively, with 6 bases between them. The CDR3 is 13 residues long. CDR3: CASSFGPTDTQYF. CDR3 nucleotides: TGTGCCAGCAGCTTCGGGCCCACAGATACGCAGTATTTT.

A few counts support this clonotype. The CDR3 nucleotides read TGCGCCAGCAGATCCCCTTCCGGGACTAGCTGGAATGAGCAGTTCTTC. Its translation: CASRSPSGTSWNEQFF. V is TRBV5-1 and J is TRBJ2-1, with 9 positions matching TRBD2. The CDR3 extends over 16 amino acids. Per the germline V gene, CDR1 is SGHRS and CDR2 is YFSETQ. V shed 5 bases and J 7 bases; nucleotides not matched to a gene: 13.

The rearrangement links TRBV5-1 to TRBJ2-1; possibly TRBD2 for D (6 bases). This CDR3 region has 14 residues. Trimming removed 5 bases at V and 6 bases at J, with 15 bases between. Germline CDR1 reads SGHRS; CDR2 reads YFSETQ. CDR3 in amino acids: CASRWDSRVNEQFF. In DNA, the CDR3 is TGCGCCAGCAGATGGGACTCCCGAGTCAATGAGCAGTTCTTC.

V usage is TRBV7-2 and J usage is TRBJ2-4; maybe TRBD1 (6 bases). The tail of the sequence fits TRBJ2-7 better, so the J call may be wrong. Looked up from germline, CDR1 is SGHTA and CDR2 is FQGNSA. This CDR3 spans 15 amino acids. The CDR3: CASSLEAGTRNEQYF. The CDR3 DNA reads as TGTGCCAGCAGCTTAGAAGCCGGGACAAGGAACGAGCAGTACTTC.

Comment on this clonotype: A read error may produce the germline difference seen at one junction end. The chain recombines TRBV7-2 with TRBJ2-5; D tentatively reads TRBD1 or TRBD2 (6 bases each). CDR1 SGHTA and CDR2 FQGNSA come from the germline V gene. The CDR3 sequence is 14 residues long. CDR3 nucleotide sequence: TGTGCCGGCAGCTTAAGGGGGGCGAAAGAGACCCAGTACTTC. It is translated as CAGSLRGAKETQYF.

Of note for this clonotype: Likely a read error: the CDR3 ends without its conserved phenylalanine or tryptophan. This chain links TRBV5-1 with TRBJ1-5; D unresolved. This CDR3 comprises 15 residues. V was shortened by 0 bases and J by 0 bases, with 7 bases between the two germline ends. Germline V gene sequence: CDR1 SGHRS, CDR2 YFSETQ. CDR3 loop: CASSLAGDSNQPQHC. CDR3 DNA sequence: TGCGCCAGCAGCTTGGCCGGGGATAGCAATCAGCCCCAGCATTGT.

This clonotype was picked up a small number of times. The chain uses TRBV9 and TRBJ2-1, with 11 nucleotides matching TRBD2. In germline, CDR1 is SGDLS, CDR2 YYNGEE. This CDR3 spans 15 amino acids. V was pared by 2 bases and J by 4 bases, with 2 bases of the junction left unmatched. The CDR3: CASSVSSGGYNEQFF. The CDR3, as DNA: TGTGCCAGCAGCGTCTCTAGCGGGGGGTACAATGAGCAGTTCTTC. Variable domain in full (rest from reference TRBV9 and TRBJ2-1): DSGVTQTPKHLITATGQRVTLRCSPRSGDLSVYWYQQSLDQGLQFLIQYYNGEERAKGNILERFSAQQFPDLHSELNLSSLELGDSALYFCASSVSSGGYNEQFFGPGTRLTVL.

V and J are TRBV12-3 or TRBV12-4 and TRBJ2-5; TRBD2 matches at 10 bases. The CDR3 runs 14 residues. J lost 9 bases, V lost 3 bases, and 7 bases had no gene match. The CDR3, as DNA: TGTGCCAGCAGTTTCCCCGGGACTAGCGAAGCCCAGTACTTC. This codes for CASSFPGTSEAQYF.

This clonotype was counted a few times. CDR3 region: CSANIPFTGTQYF. As DNA, the CDR3 is TGCAGTGCTAACATCCCCTTTACCGGGACCCAGTACTTC. The chain combines TRBV20-1 with TRBJ2-7; D uncertain. The assigned J gene may be wrong: the sequence end matches TRBJ2-5 better. The CDR3 spans 13 residues. CDR1 is DFQATT, CDR2 SNEGSKA, per germline (reference sequence).

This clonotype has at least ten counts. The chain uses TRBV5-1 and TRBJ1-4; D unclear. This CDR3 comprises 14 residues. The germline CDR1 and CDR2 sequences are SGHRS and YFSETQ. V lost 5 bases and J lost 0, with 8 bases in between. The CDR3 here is CASSRGTTNEKLFF. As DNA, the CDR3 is TGCGCCAGCAGTCGGGGTACAACTAATGAAAAACTGTTTTTT.

As DNA, the CDR3 is TGCAGTGCTAGACTCGGGAGGGCGGAGACCCAGTACTTC. Translation: CSARLGRAETQYF. This chain joins TRBV20-1 and TRBJ2-5, with 8 bases matching TRBD2. This CDR3 region has 13 residues. CDR1 is DFQATT and CDR2 is SNEGSKA in the germline V gene (reference sequence). The ends lost 2 bases at V and 5 bases at J; junction bases unmatched: 4.

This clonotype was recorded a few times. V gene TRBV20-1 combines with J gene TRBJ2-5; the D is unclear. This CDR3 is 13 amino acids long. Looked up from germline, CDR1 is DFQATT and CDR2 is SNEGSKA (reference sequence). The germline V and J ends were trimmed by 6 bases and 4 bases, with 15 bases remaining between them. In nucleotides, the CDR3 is TGCAGTGCAGTTGGGGTTAGGCGAGAGACCCAGTACTTC. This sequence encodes CSAVGVRRETQYF.

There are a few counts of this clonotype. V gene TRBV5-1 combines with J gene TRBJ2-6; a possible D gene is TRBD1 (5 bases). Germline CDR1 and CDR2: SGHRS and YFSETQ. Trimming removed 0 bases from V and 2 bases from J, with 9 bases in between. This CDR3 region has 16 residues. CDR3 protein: CASSLGGRAGANVLTF. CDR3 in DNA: TGCGCCAGCAGCTTGGGGGGCAGGGCTGGGGCCAACGTCCTGACTTTC. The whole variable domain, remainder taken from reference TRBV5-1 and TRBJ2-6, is KAGVTQTPRYLIKTRGQQVTLSCSPISGHRSVSWYQQTPGQGLQFLFEYFSETQRNKGNFPGRFSGRQFSNSRSEMNVSTLELGDSALYLCASSLGGRAGANVLTFGAGSRLTVL.

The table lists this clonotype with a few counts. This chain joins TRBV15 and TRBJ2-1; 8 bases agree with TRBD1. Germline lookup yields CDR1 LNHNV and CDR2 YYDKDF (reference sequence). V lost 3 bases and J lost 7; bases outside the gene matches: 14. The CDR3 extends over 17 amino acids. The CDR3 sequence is CATSRGTFGQGRNEQFF. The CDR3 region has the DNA TGTGCCACCAGCAGGGGAACCTTCGGACAGGGTAGGAATGAGCAGTTCTTC.

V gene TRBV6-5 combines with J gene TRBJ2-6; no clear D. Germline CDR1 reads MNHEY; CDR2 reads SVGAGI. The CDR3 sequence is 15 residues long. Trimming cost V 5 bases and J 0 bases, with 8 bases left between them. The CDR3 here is CASSKQLSGANVLTF. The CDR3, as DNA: TGTGCCAGCAGTAAACAGCTCTCTGGGGCCAACGTCCTGACTTTC.

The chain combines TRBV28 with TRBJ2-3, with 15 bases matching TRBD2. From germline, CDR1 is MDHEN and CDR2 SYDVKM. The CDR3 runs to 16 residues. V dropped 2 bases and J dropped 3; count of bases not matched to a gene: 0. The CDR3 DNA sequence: TGTGCCAGCAGTTTAGGGACTAGCGGGAGGACAGATACGCAGTATTTT. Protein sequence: CASSLGTSGRTDTQYF.

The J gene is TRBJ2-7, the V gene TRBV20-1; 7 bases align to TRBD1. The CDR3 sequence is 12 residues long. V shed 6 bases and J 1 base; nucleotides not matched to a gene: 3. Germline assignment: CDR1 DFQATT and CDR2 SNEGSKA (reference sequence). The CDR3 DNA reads TGCAGTGCATGGGACAGTTCCTACGAGCAGTACTTC. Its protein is CSAWDSSYEQYF.

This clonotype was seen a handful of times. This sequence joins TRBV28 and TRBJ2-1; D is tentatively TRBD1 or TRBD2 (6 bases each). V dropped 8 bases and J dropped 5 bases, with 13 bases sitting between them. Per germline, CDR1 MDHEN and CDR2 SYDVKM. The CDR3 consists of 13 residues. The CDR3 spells CASVQEGDNEQFF. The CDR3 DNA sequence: TGTGCCAGCGTCCAGGAGGGGGACAATGAGCAGTTCTTC.

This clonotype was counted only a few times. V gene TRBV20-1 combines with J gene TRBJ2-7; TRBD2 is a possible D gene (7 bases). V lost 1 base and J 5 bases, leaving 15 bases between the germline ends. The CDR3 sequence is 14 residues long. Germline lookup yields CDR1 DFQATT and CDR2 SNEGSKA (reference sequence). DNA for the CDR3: TGCAGTGCTAGAGGGTTGCGGGGGCCTGACGAGCAGTACTTC. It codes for CSARGLRGPDEQYF.

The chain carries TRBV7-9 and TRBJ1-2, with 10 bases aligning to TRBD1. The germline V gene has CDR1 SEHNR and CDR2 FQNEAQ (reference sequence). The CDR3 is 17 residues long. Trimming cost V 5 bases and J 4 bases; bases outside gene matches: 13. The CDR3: CASSGTGTGVSGYGYTF. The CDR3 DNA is TGTGCCAGCAGCGGAACCGGGACAGGGGTGTCGGGCTATGGCTACACCTTC.